The 21 T cell receptor beta chains listed next were all sequenced from one sample in a study of identical twins. TCRdb independently ran MiXCR on the 5' RACE reads; one entry per CDR3 protein. The data contain fewer than 550,000 distinct CDR3 sequences, 13% to 15% of them singletons. The same data also contributed to another study, on yellow fever vaccine responses in identical twins.

Sequencing input: CD4+ T cells sorted from blood. The source is a woman younger than 35 in good health.

Ten or more counts support this clonotype. The chain has TRBV5-1 and TRBJ2-3; D tentatively reads TRBD1 or TRBD2 (5 bases each). The V gene's germline CDR1 is SGHRS and CDR2 YFSETQ. Trimming pared 0 bases from V and 3 bases from J, leaving 11 bases between. This CDR3 is 15 amino acids long. This CDR3 is CASSLGDHLTDTQYF. In nucleotides, the CDR3 is TGCGCCAGCAGCTTGGGGGACCATCTTACAGATACGCAGTATTTT.

The rearrangement uses TRBV20-1 and TRBJ2-1; D unclear. V lost 7 bases and J 0 bases, leaving 13 bases between the germline ends. The CDR3 is 14 residues long. Germline CDR1 and CDR2: DFQATT and SNEGSKA (reference sequence). CDR3 nucleotide sequence: TGCAGTGTTTCTCCCCCTAGCTCCTACAATGAGCAGTTCTTC. This codes for CSVSPPSSYNEQFF.

The chain joins TRBV24-1 to TRBJ2-1; 8 nucleotides match TRBD2. CDR1 and CDR2 from the germline V gene are KGHDR and SFDVKD. Trimming cost V 3 bases and J 6 bases; bases outside gene matches: 6. The CDR3 is 15 residues long. CDR3 sequence reads: CATSDRAGVTNEQFF. CDR3 DNA: TGTGCCACCAGTGATCGAGCGGGAGTAACCAATGAGCAGTTCTTC.

The chain is built from TRBV10-3 and TRBJ1-2; D gene ambiguous. V was shortened by 3 bases and J by 2 bases, with 7 bases between the two germline ends. The CDR3 spans 13 residues. Germline V lookup: CDR1 ENHRY, CDR2 SYGVKD. CDR3 sequence: CAISEGANYGYTF. The CDR3 nucleotides read TGTGCCATCAGTGAAGGTGCAAACTATGGCTACACCTTC.

The chain uses TRBV7-9 and TRBJ2-3; D might be TRBD2 (5 bases). Germline V gives CDR1 SEHNR, CDR2 FQNEAQ (reference sequence). V was pared by 5 bases and J by 0 bases, with 12 bases between. The CDR3 totals 15 residues. The CDR3 bases are TGTGCCAGCAGCCCGACGGGGATAAGCACAGATACGCAGTATTTT. The encoded protein is CASSPTGISTDTQYF.

The chain couples TRBV3-1 to TRBJ2-1, with 9 bases that match TRBD1. V was clipped by 2 bases and J by 8 bases; unmatched bases: 7. The CDR3 has 15 residues. CDR1 LGHDT and CDR2 YNNKEL come from the germline V gene (reference sequence). For the CDR3, the DNA is TGTGCCAGCAGCCAACTGGGACAGGGTTTCGATGAGCAGTTCTTC. Amino acids: CASSQLGQGFDEQFF.

This sequence joins TRBV4-1 and TRBJ2-7, with D maybe TRBD2 (7 bases). The length of the CDR3 is 15 residues. Per the germline V gene, CDR1 is MGHRA and CDR2 is YSYEKL. The V end lost 9 bases, the J end lost 3 bases, and 21 bases lay between the germline ends. This CDR3 is CASLYGGLLHYEQYV. Here the CDR3 DNA reads TGCGCCAGTCTTTACGGGGGGCTTCTACACTACGAGCAGTACGTC.

The chain recombines TRBV7-9 with TRBJ2-5; TRBD2 aligns across 8 bases. The CDR3 totals 15 residues. The junction had 10 bases not matched to a gene; V was cut back by 5 bases and J by 5 bases. Germline CDR1 and CDR2: SEHNR and FQNEAQ (reference sequence). The CDR3 sequence is CASSPDLTSVETQYF. The DNA for the CDR3 is TGTGCCAGCAGCCCGGATCTGACTAGCGTGGAGACCCAGTACTTC. The full variable domain, its missing parts supplied by reference TRBV7-9 and TRBJ2-5, is DTGVSQNPRHKITKRGQNVTFRCDPISEHNRLYWYRQTLGQGPEFLTYFQNEAQLEKSRLLSDRFSAERPKGSFSTLEIQRTEQGDSAMYLCASSPDLTSVETQYFGPGTRLLVL.

This clonotype was detected only a few times. The V call is TRBV3-1, the J call TRBJ2-6; no definite D call. Germline lookup yields CDR1 LGHDT and CDR2 YNNKEL (reference sequence). The CDR3 runs 15 residues. V lost 4 bases and J 0 bases, leaving 7 bases between the germline ends. CDR3 nucleotide sequence: TGTGCCAGCAGCCGGGCCCTCTCTGGGGCCAACGTCCTGACTTTC. The encoded protein is CASSRALSGANVLTF.

This chain links TRBV28 with TRBJ1-5; D is undetermined. V dropped 6 bases and J dropped 6 bases, with 9 bases sitting between them. This CDR3 has 12 amino acids. The germline V gene has CDR1 MDHEN and CDR2 SYDVKM. The CDR3 DNA reads TGTGCCAGCAGCTTAGAGGTTCAGCCCCAGCATTTT. It encodes CASSLEVQPQHF.

The CDR3 spells CATSAAGLTQYF. DNA for the CDR3: TGTGCCACCAGTGCAGCAGGACTTACGCAGTATTTT. The chain has TRBV24-1 and TRBJ2-3, with D maybe TRBD2 (5 bases). Trimming left V 5 bases short and J 8 bases short, with 10 bases between. The CDR3 contains 12 residues. CDR1 and CDR2 (germline): KGHDR, SFDVKD.

The chain employs TRBV7-9 and TRBJ1-6; no clear D. Looked up from germline, CDR1 is SEHNR and CDR2 is FQNEAQ (reference sequence). V was cut by 5 bases and J by 0 bases, with 11 bases left in between. The CDR3 sequence is 16 residues long. The CDR3 sequence: CASSLMLGSYNSPLHF. The CDR3 bases are TGTGCCAGCAGCCTGATGCTTGGCTCCTATAATTCACCCCTCCACTTT.

This clonotype came up a few times. CDR3 sequence reads: CASSQVSSGELFF. The CDR3 bases are TGTGCCAGCAGCCAAGTATCTAGCGGGGAGCTGTTTTTT. The V call is TRBV14, the J call TRBJ2-2; D uncertain. The germline V gene has CDR1 SGHDN and CDR2 FVKESK. This CDR3 contains 13 residues. Trimming took off 1 base at V and 7 bases at J, with 7 bases between the two ends.

This clonotype has just a few counts. The J gene is TRBJ1-6, the V gene TRBV6-5; possibly TRBD1 for D (6 bases). CDR3 length: 16 residues. V lost 0 bases to trimming and J lost 10 bases, with 16 bases between them. The germline V gene has CDR1 MNHEY and CDR2 SVGAGI. Here the CDR3 DNA reads TGTGCCAGCAGTTACTCGGTAGGGGGAGAGCAATCACCCCTCCACTTT. This gives the protein CASSYSVGGEQSPLHF.

This clonotype was found a few times. The CDR3 sequence: CSARRGQKAGTDTQYF. The CDR3, as DNA: TGCAGTGCTAGACGGGGACAAAAAGCGGGTACAGATACGCAGTATTTT. This chain links TRBV20-1 with TRBJ2-3, with D perhaps being TRBD1 or TRBD2 (6 bases each). This CDR3 has 16 residues. Germline V gene data show CDR1 as DFQATT and CDR2 as SNEGSKA (reference sequence). The V end was cut by 2 bases, the J end by 3 bases, with 18 bases between.

This clonotype was seen more than once but under ten times. The V and J genes are TRBV27 and TRBJ1-2; perhaps TRBD1 as D (5 bases). V was cut by 0 bases and J by 3 bases, with 14 bases left in between. CDR1 and CDR2 (germline): MNHEY, SMNVEV (reference sequence). The CDR3 runs 16 residues. The CDR3 coding sequence is TGTGCCAGCAGTTTATCGGGATGGGGGGATTACTATGGCTACACCTTC. Its translation is CASSLSGWGDYYGYTF.

The chain recombines TRBV3-1 with TRBJ2-7, with D tentatively TRBD2 (6 bases). The CDR3 consists of 13 residues. V dropped 1 base and J dropped 7 bases, with 11 bases sitting between them. Looked up from germline, CDR1 is LGHDT and CDR2 is YNNKEL (reference sequence). Here the CDR3 reads CASSQGEGGEQYF. The CDR3 bases are TGTGCCAGCAGCCAAGGAGAGGGAGGAGAGCAGTACTTC.

The CDR3 spells CASSQYVRGEQYF. CDR3 sequence (DNA): TGTGCCAGCAGCCAGTACGTTCGAGGAGAGCAGTACTTC. The chain uses TRBV14 and TRBJ2-7; D is uncertain. The CDR3 length is 13 residues. Deletions cut 3 bases from V and 7 bases from J, with 13 bases between. Looked up from germline, CDR1 is SGHDN and CDR2 is FVKESK.

Only a few counts were recorded for this clonotype. The chain has TRBV5-8 and TRBJ2-5, with D possibly matching TRBD1 (5 bases). The V gene lost 1 base and the J gene lost 2 bases, with 9 bases spanning the gap. The CDR3 is made up of 14 amino acids. Germline loops: CDR1 SGHTS, CDR2 YDEGEE. CDR3 nucleotide sequence: TGTGCCAGCAGCTTGCTCCAGGGACAAGAGACCCAGTACTTC. This gives the protein CASSLLQGQETQYF.

This clonotype was detected ten times or more. This chain joins TRBV20-1 and TRBJ2-3; D uncertain. The germline CDR1 and CDR2 sequences are DFQATT and SNEGSKA (reference sequence). With 0 bases removed from V and 0 bases from J, the gap between germline ends came to 10 bases. This CDR3 is built from 15 residues. The CDR3 region has the DNA TGCAGTGCTAGAGATGGCGCGGACAGCACAGATACGCAGTATTTT. Its translation is CSARDGADSTDTQYF.

This clonotype was counted at least ten times. The chain employs TRBV11-2 and TRBJ2-2; a possible D gene is TRBD1 (5 bases). Looked up from germline, CDR1 is SGHAT and CDR2 is FQNNGV. The ends were cut back, 0 bases at V and 8 bases at J, with 16 bases in the middle. This CDR3 is 16 amino acids long. The chain's CDR3 is CASSLDRVAPTGELFF. CDR3 in DNA: TGTGCCAGCAGCTTAGACAGGGTAGCCCCGACTGGGGAGCTGTTTTTT.